Listed below are T cell receptor beta chains from one sample, sequenced in a study of tumor and adjacent non-tumor tissue in lung cancer. In TCRdb, the multiplex PCR reads were re-called with MiXCR into one record per CDR3 protein. The repertoire holds about 98,000 distinct CDR3 sequences, with less than 85% as singletons. Sequenced material: distant non-tumor lung tissue. These receptor sequences come from a man aged 55 to 69 with small cell lung cancer. The CDR3 runs from the conserved cysteine through the conserved F or W. D genes are given only for firm matches. Size is stated for part of the rows, as once, few or many counts, or as a class when the clone is expanded.

size,D,V,J,CDR3,DNA
few,TRBD2,TRBV25-1,TRBJ2-7,CASSELVGGKEQYF,TGTGCCAGCAGTGAACTAGTGGGAGGGAAAGAGCAGTACTTC
NA,NA,TRBV20-1,TRBJ1-6,CSARGQGASPLHF,TGCAGTGCTAGAGGGCAGGGTGCGTCACCCCTCCATTTT
few,NA,TRBV12-3/TRBV12-4,TRBJ2-4,CANTPDTGLTKNIQYF,TGTGCCAACACCCCGGACACGGGGTTAACCAAAAACATTCAGTACTTC
NA,NA,TRBV29-1,TRBJ2-6,CSLSTVGGANVLTF,TGCAGCCTCTCCACAGTGGGGGGGGCCAACGTCCTGACTTTC
NA,NA,TRBV29-1,TRBJ1-2,CSVDGSSWNYGYTF,TGCAGCGTTGATGGATCCTCATGGAATTATGGCTACACCTTC
NA,TRBD1,TRBV5-6,TRBJ1-1,CASNLVSGTANTKAFF,TGTGCCAGCAACTTGGTCTCCGGGACAGCGAATACTAAAGCTTTCTTT
NA,NA,TRBV11-2,TRBJ2-5,CARSLRQAEHQETQYF,TGTGCCAGGAGTTTAAGACAAGCGGAGCACCAGGAGACCCAGTACTTC
once,NA,TRBV6-1,TRBJ2-3,CASSFLEAGLLGSEQQYF,TGCGCCAGCAGCTTCCTAGAGGCGGGACTCTTGGGCTCGGAGCAGCAGTATTTT
NA,NA,TRBV5-6,TRBJ1-1,CASSLAFGIAYTEAFF,TGTGCCAGCAGCTTGGCCTTCGGGATAGCGTACACTGAGGCTTTCTTT
once,NA,TRBV10-3,TRBJ1-6,CATSGLPSTYPPLHF,TGTGCCACCTCGGGACTCCCCTCAACCTATCCACCCCTCCACTTT
many,TRBD1,TRBV30,TRBJ1-1,CACPGGNTEAFF,TGTGCCTGCCCAGGGGGAAACACTGAAGCTTTCTTT
NA,TRBD1,TRBV5-6,TRBJ1-1,CASSLAYGTANTEAFF,TGTGCCAGCAGCTTGGCCTATGGGACAGCGAACACGGAAGCTTTCTTT
NA,NA,TRBV12-3/TRBV12-4,TRBJ1-2,CASSFAVAGSGGYTF,TGTGCCAGCAGTTTCGCTGTGGCAGGGAGTGGCGGCTACACCTTC
NA,NA,TRBV11-3,TRBJ1-2,CASSSPTSGANYGYTF,TGTGCCAGCAGCAGCCCGACCTCGGGGGCTAACTATGGCTACACCTTC
many,NA,TRBV12-3/TRBV12-4,TRBJ2-2,CASSSGSPNTGELFF,TGTGCCAGCAGTTCCGGGTCCCCCAACACCGGGGAGCTGTTTTTT
NA,NA,TRBV10-2,TRBJ1-1,CASSRSQNIEAFF,TGCGCCAGCAGCAGGTCACAGAACATTGAAGCTTTCTTT
NA,NA,TRBV4-2,TRBJ1-5,CASCQEHGNQPQRF,TGTGCCAGCTGCCAAGAGCACGGGAATCAGCCCCAGCGTTTT
NA,NA,TRBV5-4,TRBJ2-1,CASSLAGGLTRGPQFF,TGTGCCAGCAGCTTGGCCGGTGGCTTGACCCGGGGACCGCAGTTCTTC
NA,NA,TRBV12-3/TRBV12-4,TRBJ1-2,CASSLARVMGINGYTF,TGTGCCAGCAGTTTAGCGCGGGTCATGGGTATCAATGGCTACACCTTC
NA,TRBD2,TRBV6-1,TRBJ2-5,CGSRRESVETQYF,TGTGGTAGCAGGCGGGAGTCGGTAGAGACCCAGTATTTC
NA,NA,TRBV11-2,TRBJ2-1,CTSSLEVGLVELFF,TGTACCAGCAGCTTAGAGGTAGGGTTGGTTGAGCTGTTCTTC
NA,TRBD2,TRBV12-3/TRBV12-4,TRBJ2-1,CASSPLAGRGSYNEQIF,TGTGCCAGCAGTCCATTAGCGGGACGGGGATCCTACAATGAACAGATCTTC
NA,NA,TRBV30,TRBJ2-1,CTWSKLFPHNEQFF,TGTACCTGGAGTAAGCTTTTCCCACACAATGAGCAGTTCTTC
few,NA,TRBV6-1,TRBJ2-2,CANWGPANTGELFF,TGTGCCAACTGGGGTCCCGCGAACACCGGGGAGCTGTTTTTT
once,TRBD2,TRBV5-5,TRBJ2-7,CASSLGLAGGSYEQYF,TGTGCCAGCAGCTTGGGTCTAGCGGGAGGTTCGTACGAGCAGTATTTC
NA,TRBD1,TRBV6-1,TRBJ2-3,CANTIDRGNQPQYF,TGTGCCAACACTATCGACAGGGGTAATCAGCCCCAGTATTTT
NA,TRBD1,TRBV11-2,TRBJ2-1,CASVLEGMGQGRNEQFF,TGTGCCAGCGTCTTAGAAGGAATGGGACAGGGGAGGAATGAGCAGTTCTTC
NA,TRBD2,TRBV6-5,TRBJ2-1,CARCYSIWGLADNWQFF,TGTGCCAGATGTTACTCGATCTGGGGACTAGCGGACAATTGGCAGTTCTTC
NA,TRBD2,TRBV7-2,TRBJ2-1,CASRGLVGGSSYNEQFF,TGTGCCAGCAGGGGACTAGTGGGGGGGAGCTCCTACAATGAGCAGTTCTTC
NA,NA,TRBV6-4,TRBJ2-3,CARSLFGGNADTQYF,TGTGCCAGAAGTCTCTTTGGCGGGAATGCAGATACGCAGTATTTT
NA,NA,TRBV29-1,TRBJ1-2,CSVEDHEQLYDYTF,TGCAGCGTTGAAGATCATGAACAACTCTACGACTACACCTTC
NA,TRBD1,TRBV5-1,TRBJ1-5,CASSLGQGPDTQHF,TGCGCCAGCAGCCTGGGACAGGGACCAGATACGCAGCATTTT
NA,NA,TRBV11-2,TRBJ2-1,CASSLVLLLMVF,TGTGCCAGCAGCTTAGTGTTACTCCTCATGGTCTTC
NA,NA,TRBV11-3,TRBJ2-2,CAISLGASSGGELFF,TGTGCCATCAGCTTAGGGGCCTCTTCAGGAGGGGAACTGTTTTTT
many,NA,TRBV12-3/TRBV12-4,TRBJ2-7,CASSLKSYEQYF,TGTGCCAGCAGTTTAAAATCCTACGAGCAGTACTTC
once,NA,TRBV11-3,TRBJ1-1,CASSPRGASRNTEALF,TGTGCTAGCAGCCCCCGGGGTGCCAGTCGGAACACTGAAGCTTTATTT
once,TRBD1,TRBV6-5,TRBJ1-6,CGSSYSTGGASPLHF,TGTGGTAGCAGTTACTCGACAGGGGGGGCATCACCCCTCCACTTT
NA,NA,TRBV29-1,TRBJ1-2,CTVATGGLGYGYTF,TGCACCGTTGCGACAGGAGGATTAGGCTATGGCTACACCTTC
many,TRBD2,TRBV29-1,TRBJ2-7,CSVGGLADTEQYF,TGCAGCGTTGGGGGACTAGCGGATACCGAGCAGTACTTC
NA,NA,TRBV12-3/TRBV12-4,TRBJ2-5,CASGIGGPGTQYF,TGTGCCAGCGGTATTGGAGGACCGGGGACCCAGTACTTC